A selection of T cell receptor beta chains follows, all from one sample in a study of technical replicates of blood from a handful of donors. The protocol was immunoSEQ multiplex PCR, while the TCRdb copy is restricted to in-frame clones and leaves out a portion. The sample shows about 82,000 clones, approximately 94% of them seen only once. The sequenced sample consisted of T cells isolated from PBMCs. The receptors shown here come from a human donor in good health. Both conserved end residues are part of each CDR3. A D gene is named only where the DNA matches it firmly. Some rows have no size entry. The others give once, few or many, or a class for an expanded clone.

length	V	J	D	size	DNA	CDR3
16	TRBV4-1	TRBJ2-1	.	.	TGCGCCAGCAGCCAAGAGGATAGGGACACCTACAATGAGCAGTTCTTC	CASSQEDRDTYNEQFF
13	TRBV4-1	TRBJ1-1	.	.	TGCGCCAGCAGCCATGCCGGAGGCACTGAAGCTTTCTTT	CASSHAGGTEAFF
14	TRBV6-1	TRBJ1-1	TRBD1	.	TGTGCCAGCACCAGGGGACAGGGAGGCACTGAAGCTTTCTTT	CASTRGQGGTEAFF
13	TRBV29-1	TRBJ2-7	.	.	TGCAGCGTTGAGCAGGGAACAACCTACGAGCAGTACTTC	CSVEQGTTYEQYF
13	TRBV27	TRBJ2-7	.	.	TGTGCCAGCAGTTTGTCAGCGACCTACGAGCAGTACTTC	CASSLSATYEQYF
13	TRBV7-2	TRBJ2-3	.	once	TGTGCCAGCAGCAGGACAGTTGGAGATACGCAGTATTTT	CASSRTVGDTQYF
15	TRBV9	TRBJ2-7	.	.	TGTGCCAGCAGCGTAGCCGCGACAGGACTTTACGAGCAGTACTTC	CASSVAATGLYEQYF
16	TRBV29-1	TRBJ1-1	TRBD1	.	TGCAGCGTCGCGAGGACAGGAGTTTTAGGGAACACTGAAGCTTTCTTT	CSVARTGVLGNTEAFF
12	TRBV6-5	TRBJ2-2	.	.	TGTGCCAGCAGATCTTACACCGGGGAGCTGTTTTTT	CASRSYTGELFF
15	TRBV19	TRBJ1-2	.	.	TGTGCCAGTAGTATAGCCGAGAGAGCTAACTATGGCTACACCTTC	CASSIAERANYGYTF